These 6 T cell receptor beta chains were sequenced from one sample in a study of shared clonotypes between healthy human individuals. TCRdb's copy holds only in-frame clones and misses some; the assay was immunoSEQ multiplex PCR. The sample has about 2.5 million clones, around 92% seen once; the top ten hold about 0.36%. Sequencing input: naive CD4+ T cells from PBMCs. Noted subset: CD45RA+ positively selected. The receptors stem from a young man in good health. Some clones in this sample may be carry-over from other donors' samples.

V is TRBV5-1 and J is TRBJ1-2, with a possible D match to TRBD1 (6 bases). The CDR3 extends over 14 amino acids. The ends were cut back, 4 bases at V and 7 bases at J, with 17 bases in the middle. Germline assignment: CDR1 SGHRS and CDR2 YFSETQ. The CDR3 loop is CASSTMDRLSGYTF. In nucleotides, the CDR3 is TGCGCCAGCAGCACCATGGACAGACTTTCTGGCTACACCTTC.

The count of this clone is one. The CDR3 is CASRPGGRYGYTF. The DNA of the CDR3 is TGTGCCAGCAGACCGGGGGGCAGGTATGGCTACACCTTC. V and J are TRBV2 and TRBJ1-2, with a weak D call TRBD1 (6 bases). The CDR3 covers 13 residues. V lost 6 bases and J lost 5, with 13 bases in between. The germline CDR1 and CDR2 sequences are SNHLY and FYNNEI.

This chain connects TRBV4-3 to TRBJ2-1; D unclear. In germline, CDR1 is LGHNA, CDR2 YSLEER. V dropped 4 bases and J dropped 6 bases, with 13 bases sitting between them. The CDR3 contains 14 residues. This CDR3 reads CASSPESNFNEQFF. Here the CDR3 DNA reads TGCGCCAGCAGCCCCGAGTCGAATTTCAATGAGCAGTTCTTC.

The chain links TRBV2 to TRBJ1-1; D gene uncertain. Germline assignment: CDR1 SNHLY and CDR2 FYNNEI. The CDR3 has 16 amino acids. Trimming removed 5 bases at V and 3 bases at J, with 19 bases between. The CDR3 nucleotides read TGTGCCAGCAGTATATTTACGGACCCCGGGGACACTGAAGCTTTCTTT. Its translation is CASSIFTDPGDTEAFF.

The chain combines TRBV7-9 with TRBJ2-2; 9 positions match TRBD1. Trimming cost V 5 bases and J 3 bases; bases outside gene matches: 16. This CDR3 contains 19 residues. Germline CDR1 is SEHNR and CDR2 is FQNEAQ (reference sequence). CDR3 nucleotide sequence: TGTGCCAGCAGCCCCCGGGACAGGGAACCTTCTTTCGACACCGGGGAGCTGTTTTTT. It translates to CASSPRDREPSFDTGELFF.

This clone is a singleton in its sample. The V gene is TRBV27, the J gene TRBJ2-1; D perhaps matches TRBD2 (5 bases). The CDR3 totals 15 residues. V gave up 2 bases and J gave up 3 bases, with 11 bases separating them. Germline V gene sequence: CDR1 MNHEY, CDR2 SMNVEV (reference sequence). The CDR3 DNA reads as TGTGCCAGCAGTTTACTTGGACTGAACTACAATGAGCAGTTCTTC. It yields the protein CASSLLGLNYNEQFF.